This TCR beta chain was identified in a study of neurological immune-mediated disorders. Time point of the sample: longitudinal time-point 2. This clonotype was counted ten times or more. Its antigen is unknown. Broader study findings: Across subjects, no CDR3 amino acid sequence appeared in expanded clones of more than one subject, a finding that suggested private repertoires in all groups. It was the repertoires of 18 of 34 multiple sclerosis patients that phylogenetic grouping placed in one related-CDR3 cluster, which is a possible signature. As far as clinical or MRI features were concerned, none was associated with the multiple sclerosis repertoire cluster. Patients with HTLV-1-associated myelopathy had the highest level of TCR clonal expansion, whereas patients with multiple sclerosis had the lowest level, falling beneath the level found in healthy controls.

The ends were cut back, 4 bases at V and 5 bases at J, with 9 bases in the middle. Germline CDR1 SEHNR, CDR2 FQNEAQ (reference sequence). The CDR3 sequence is 13 residues long. MiXCR was run by TCRdb on the 5' RACE reads, yielding one entry per CDR3 protein. The sample has 65,000 to 85,000 distinct CDR3 sequences; 4.5% to 7.5% are singletons. The material sequenced was PBMCs. This clonotype was obtained from a woman between 55 and 75 years old with multiple sclerosis. The chain joins TRBV7-9 to TRBJ1-5; a weak D match, TRBD1 (5 bases). The CDR3 here is CASSWEGDQPQHF. The CDR3 bases are TGTGCCAGCAGCTGGGAAGGGGATCAGCCCCAGCATTTT.